A single sample is the source of the 9 T cell receptor beta chains below, sequenced in a study of T cells after yellow fever vaccination. Each CDR3 protein gets one entry after TCRdb re-called the 5' RACE reads with MiXCR. The repertoire holds 350,000 or so distinct CDR3 sequences, with roughly 8% as singletons. Sequencing was performed on PBMCs, taken roughly 45 days after the first yellow fever vaccination. The receptors shown here come from a man aged 18 to 30 who received the YFV17D yellow fever vaccine.

The table lists this clonotype with a few counts. The chain has TRBV18 and TRBJ2-7; D is possibly TRBD1 (5 bases). From germline, CDR1 is KGHSH and CDR2 LQKENI. The CDR3 runs to 15 residues. The V gene lost 3 bases and the J gene lost 2 bases, with 14 bases spanning the gap. CDR3 loop: CASSPLGGAAYEQYF. DNA for the CDR3: TGTGCCAGCTCACCGTTAGGTGGGGCAGCCTACGAGCAGTACTTC.

This clonotype was counted a few times. This chain uses TRBV18 with TRBJ1-2, with D maybe TRBD1 (5 bases). Trimming left V 2 bases short and J 6 bases short, with 13 bases between. The CDR3 is 14 amino acids. CDR1 is KGHSH, CDR2 LQKENI, per germline. For the CDR3, the DNA is TGTGCCAGCTCACCAGGAGACGGGGGAGATGGCTACACCTTC. Residues: CASSPGDGGDGYTF. The variable domain in full, with the rest retrieved from reference TRBV18 and TRBJ1-2, is NAGVMQNPRHLVRRRGQEARLRCSPMKGHSHVYWYRQLPEEGLKFMVYLQKENIIDESGMPKERFSAEFPKEGPSILRIQQVVRGDSAAYFCASSPGDGGDGYTFGSGTRLTVV.

The chain couples TRBV4-2 to TRBJ1-5; D not certain. Germline lookup yields CDR1 LGHNA and CDR2 YNFKEQ. Trimming took 10 bases from V and 3 from J, leaving 13 bases between them. CDR3 length: 13 residues. CDR3 protein: CAMGPGVNQPQHF. The CDR3 DNA sequence: TGTGCCATGGGCCCCGGGGTCAATCAGCCCCAGCATTTT.

This chain joins TRBV27 and TRBJ2-1; no clear D. The germline V gene has CDR1 MNHEY and CDR2 SMNVEV (reference sequence). The CDR3 consists of 15 residues. V shed 7 bases and J shed 9 bases, with 22 bases lying between them. CDR3 DNA sequence: TGTGCCAGCACCGGCGGACCAGTCCCCTCCGGTGAGCAGTTCTTC. Its protein product is CASTGGPVPSGEQFF.

V gene TRBV7-9 combines with J gene TRBJ1-2; no firm D call. The V end lost 3 bases, the J end lost 6 bases, and 8 bases lay between the germline ends. This CDR3 contains 12 residues. CDR1 is SEHNR, CDR2 FQNEAQ, per germline (reference sequence). The DNA for the CDR3 is TGTGCCAGCAGCTTGGCGGTAAATGGCTACACCTTC. It specifies CASSLAVNGYTF. Filled out from reference TRBV7-9 and TRBJ1-2, the complete variable domain reads DTGVSQNPRHKITKRGQNVTFRCDPISEHNRLYWYRQTLGQGPEFLTYFQNEAQLEKSRLLSDRFSAERPKGSFSTLEIQRTEQGDSAMYLCASSLAVNGYTFGSGTRLTVV.

This clonotype was seen a few times. The V gene is TRBV5-5, the J gene TRBJ2-1; TRBD2 might be the D (6 bases). The CDR3 consists of 17 residues. Trimming took off 0 bases at V and 4 bases at J, with 17 bases between the two ends. Germline CDR1 and CDR2: SGHKS and YYEKEE (reference sequence). CDR3 sequence reads: CASSLVGAGLVYNEQFF. CDR3 nucleotides: TGTGCCAGCAGCTTGGTAGGGGCGGGGCTAGTTTACAATGAGCAGTTCTTC.

The V call is TRBV18, the J call TRBJ1-2; TRBD1 aligns across 11 bases. CDR1 KGHSH and CDR2 LQKENI come from the germline V gene. The length of the CDR3 is 14 residues. The J segment lost 3 bases and the V segment lost 6 bases, leaving 3 bases of the junction unmatched. CDR3: CASSRGQGDYGYTF. The CDR3 DNA follows: TGTGCCAGCTCCCGGGGACAGGGGGACTATGGCTACACCTTC.

This clonotype was counted between two and nine times. CDR3: CASSPQLAGELEQYF. CDR3 nucleotide sequence: TGTGCCAGCAGCCCCCAGCTAGCGGGGGAGCTCGAGCAGTACTTC. This chain connects TRBV12-3 or TRBV12-4 to TRBJ2-7; the match to TRBD2 covers 10 bases. The CDR3 consists of 15 residues. Trimming took 6 bases from V and 6 from J; bases not matched to a gene: 11.

The chain links TRBV4-3 to TRBJ2-2, with D maybe TRBD2 (5 bases). Per the germline V gene, CDR1 is LGHNA and CDR2 is YSLEER. The CDR3 sequence is 16 residues long. Trimming removed 2 bases from V and 5 bases from J, with 15 bases in between. CDR3 region: CASSQSSRSGTGELFF. CDR3 DNA sequence: TGCGCCAGCAGCCAATCGTCAAGGTCGGGGACCGGGGAGCTGTTTTTT.